The next 27 T cell receptor beta chains were all read from a single sample in a study of cytomegalovirus exposure and HLA in healthy donors (TCRdb year 2017). Receptor amplification or capture employed the immunoSEQ multiplex PCR assay. For the multiplex PCR, a mixture combining 60 forward primers for TCR Vbeta segments and 13 reverse primers for TCR Jbeta segments was used. As stored in TCRdb, this immuneACCESS dataset retains in-frame rearrangements with V and J assigned. A fraction of the clones does not appear; measured against another copy, unresolved V genes explain less than half of the discrepancy, and the remainder lacks a known reason. Recorded for this sample are around 200,000 clones; about 80% of them occurred a single time. The ten largest clones capture around 16% of the sample. The source material was PBMCs. The receptor source for this set is a man between 40 and 49 years old in good health and CMV-seronegative.

The rearrangement uses TRBV4-2 and TRBJ1-4; 9 bases align to TRBD1. The germline V gene encodes CDR1 LGHNA and CDR2 YNFKEQ. Trimming took 3 bases from V and 7 from J; bases not matched to a gene: 9. The CDR3 contains 16 residues. The CDR3: CASSHALGQGSEKLFF. In nucleotides, the CDR3 is TGTGCCAGCAGCCATGCCTTGGGACAGGGATCTGAAAAACTGTTTTTT.

This clone occurred a few times. This chain links TRBV4-1 with TRBJ2-2; D call uncertain. CDR1 and CDR2 (germline): MGHRA, YSYEKL. The CDR3 runs to 16 residues. V was pared by 1 base and J by 0 bases, with 9 bases between. CDR3 DNA: TGCGCCAGCAGCCAAGGTATCGCGGCGAACACCGGGGAGCTGTTTTTT. Translation gives CASSQGIAANTGELFF.

This chain connects TRBV5-1 to TRBJ2-6, with 8 positions matching TRBD1. The CDR3 is made up of 18 amino acids. With V trimmed by 1 base and J by 2 bases, 8 bases remained unmatched. Germline V lookup: CDR1 SGHRS, CDR2 YFSETQ. DNA for the CDR3: TGCGCCAGCAGCTTGAGGCCAGGGGGCATCGCTGGGGCCAACGTCCTGACTTTC. It specifies CASSLRPGGIAGANVLTF.

V gene TRBV9 combines with J gene TRBJ2-5, with 7 positions matching TRBD2. The CDR3 sequence is 15 residues long. Germline assignment: CDR1 SGDLS and CDR2 YYNGEE. Trimming cost V 3 bases and J 2 bases; bases outside gene matches: 7. CDR3 region: CASSALGGNQETQYF. As DNA, the CDR3 is TGTGCCAGCAGCGCATTGGGAGGGAATCAAGAGACCCAGTACTTC.

The CDR3 DNA sequence: TGCGCCAGCAGCTTGGCAAAGATCGAGAATGAGCAGTTCTTC. As protein: CASSLAKIENEQFF. This chain connects TRBV5-1 to TRBJ2-1; no definite D call. CDR1 is SGHRS, CDR2 YFSETQ, per germline. The CDR3 is 14 amino acids. Trimming left V 0 bases short and J 7 bases short, with 11 bases between. Looking up the rest from reference TRBV5-1 and TRBJ2-1 gives the full variable domain: KAGVTQTPRYLIKTRGQQVTLSCSPISGHRSVSWYQQTPGQGLQFLFEYFSETQRNKGNFPGRFSGRQFSNSRSEMNVSTLELGDSALYLCASSLAKIENEQFFGPGTRLTVL.

The J gene is TRBJ2-1, the V gene TRBV4-1; 9 positions agree with TRBD2. Germline V gene lookup returns CDR1 MGHRA and CDR2 YSYEKL. The CDR3 covers 17 residues. V lost 4 bases to trimming and J lost 1 base; unmatched junction nucleotides: 8. CDR3 in amino acids: CASSPAVSGGSYNEQFF. CDR3 DNA sequence: TGCGCCAGCAGCCCGGCAGTTAGCGGGGGTTCCTACAATGAGCAGTTCTTC.

Note on this clone: At one end, the junction sequence differs from germline, possibly due to a read error. This sequence joins TRBV6-1 and TRBJ1-5, with D possibly being TRBD1 (5 bases). Germline V lookup: CDR1 MNHNS, CDR2 SASEGT. The CDR3 is 14 residues long. The DNA of the CDR3 is TGTGCCAGCACTGAAGGGGACTTCAATCAGCCCCAGCATTTT. This gives the protein CASTEGDFNQPQHF.

The chain carries TRBV30 and TRBJ2-7; 8 positions agree with TRBD2. The V gene end was trimmed by 2 bases and the J gene end by 3 bases; junction bases not matched to a gene: 12. The CDR3 has 16 residues. CDR1 GTSNPN and CDR2 SVGIG come from the germline V gene (reference sequence). CDR3 sequence reads: CAWSKRTGREVYEQYF. In DNA, the CDR3 is TGTGCCTGGAGTAAACGAACCGGGCGGGAGGTCTACGAGCAGTACTTC.

The V call is TRBV28, the J call TRBJ1-1; the match to TRBD1 covers 7 bases. Germline-derived CDR1 and CDR2 are MDHEN and SYDVKM. The junction had 8 bases not matched to a gene; V was cut back by 5 bases and J by 5 bases. The CDR3 has 14 residues. CDR3 amino acids: CASSPTGWGTEAFF. CDR3 coding DNA: TGTGCCAGCAGTCCGACAGGGTGGGGAACTGAAGCTTTCTTT.

The chain combines TRBV4-3 with TRBJ2-1, with D hard to call. The germline CDR1 and CDR2 sequences are LGHNA and YSLEER. The CDR3 totals 15 residues. V was cut by 4 bases and J by 0 bases, with 10 bases left in between. This CDR3 is CASSLKSLSYNEQFF. In nucleotides, the CDR3 is TGCGCCAGCAGCCTTAAAAGCCTCTCCTACAATGAGCAGTTCTTC.

The rearrangement joins TRBV5-1 to TRBJ1-2; D possibly corresponds to TRBD1 (5 bases). This CDR3 has 14 amino acids. Looked up from germline, CDR1 is SGHRS and CDR2 is YFSETQ. V lost 2 bases and J lost 8, with 16 bases in between. The CDR3 is CASSLGQGVGGYTF. CDR3 DNA: TGCGCCAGCAGCTTAGGGCAAGGGGTCGGGGGCTACACCTTC.

The chain is built from TRBV18 and TRBJ1-4; 9 positions match TRBD1. Germline CDR1 KGHSH, CDR2 LQKENI. The CDR3 extends over 14 amino acids. V shed 2 bases and J 7 bases; nucleotides not matched to a gene: 2. The CDR3 region is CASSPGTGTEKLFF. CDR3 DNA: TGTGCCAGCTCACCAGGGACAGGGACTGAAAAACTGTTTTTT.

The V gene is TRBV28, the J gene TRBJ2-7, with TRBD2 identical over 8 bases. The germline V gene encodes CDR1 MDHEN and CDR2 SYDVKM. V lost 5 bases, J lost 6 bases, and 6 bases stayed unmatched. This CDR3 has 13 residues. The CDR3 loop is CASSSGRGVEQYF. In DNA form, the CDR3 reads TGTGCCAGCAGTAGCGGGAGAGGCGTCGAGCAGTACTTC.

V and J are TRBV28 and TRBJ2-3; D unresolved. Germline CDR1 reads MDHEN; CDR2 reads SYDVKM. Trimming removed 2 bases from V and 4 bases from J, with 13 bases in between. CDR3 length equals 15 residues. In DNA, the CDR3 is TGTGCCAGCAGTTTACGCAGGATAAATCCAGATACGCAGTATTTT. The encoded protein is CASSLRRINPDTQYF.

The chain joins TRBV28 to TRBJ1-5; D ambiguous. The germline V and J ends were trimmed by 5 bases and 5 bases, with 16 bases remaining between them. Germline V gene data show CDR1 as MDHEN and CDR2 as SYDVKM. The CDR3 has 15 amino acids. The DNA of the CDR3 is TGTGCCAGCAGTCTAGGTTCGAGGGTCGATCAGCCCCAGCATTTT. Protein product: CASSLGSRVDQPQHF.

The V and J genes are TRBV7-3 and TRBJ2-5, with TRBD2 identical over 10 bases. V shed 5 bases and J 1 base; nucleotides not matched to a gene: 16. The CDR3 covers 19 residues. The germline CDR1 and CDR2 sequences are SGHTA and FQGTGA. In DNA form, the CDR3 reads TGTGCCAGCAGCCCTACCCCTAGGGTAGCGGGAGGCCTCCAAGAGACCCAGTACTTC. Amino acids: CASSPTPRVAGGLQETQYF. The whole variable domain, remainder taken from reference TRBV7-3 and TRBJ2-5, is GAGVSQTPSNKVTEKGKYVELRCDPISGHTALYWYRQSLGQGPEFLIYFQGTGAADDSGLPNDRFFAVRPEGSVSTLKIQRTERGDSAVYLCASSPTPRVAGGLQETQYFGPGTRLLVL.

Note on this clone: One end of the junction does not line up with germline, which may come from a read error. The rearrangement joins TRBV7-9 to TRBJ1-5; D possibly corresponds to TRBD1 (5 bases). There are 15 residues in the CDR3. Germline CDR1 is SEHNR and CDR2 is FQNEAQ (reference sequence). The chain's CDR3 is CSSSSGTGVGQPQHF. CDR3 DNA sequence: TGTTCCAGCAGCTCCGGGACGGGGGTAGGGCAGCCCCAGCATTTT.

The V call is TRBV27, the J call TRBJ2-7, with 8 bases matching TRBD2. The junction had 9 bases not matched to a gene; V was cut back by 6 bases and J by 2 bases. Per germline, CDR1 MNHEY and CDR2 SMNVEV (reference sequence). The CDR3 totals 15 residues. CDR3 nucleotide sequence: TGTGCCAGCAGCCAATCGGGTAGCGGGACCTACGAGCAGTACTTC. It codes for CASSQSGSGTYEQYF.

The V and J genes are TRBV7-9 and TRBJ2-1; the D gene is possibly TRBD2 (5 bases). CDR3 length equals 12 residues. Germline CDR1 SEHNR, CDR2 FQNEAQ (reference sequence). V lost 2 bases to trimming and J lost 9 bases, with 8 bases between them. CDR3 nucleotide sequence: TGTGCCAGCAGCTTAAGGGCGGGTGAGCAGTTCTTC. It encodes CASSLRAGEQFF.

The rearrangement joins TRBV27 to TRBJ2-7, with 11 bases aligning to TRBD1. Looked up from germline, CDR1 is MNHEY and CDR2 is SMNVEV (reference sequence). Germline trimming cut 5 bases from V and 2 bases from J; bases unmatched to any gene: 8. The CDR3 runs 16 residues. The CDR3 here is CASSTHPGQGAYEQYF. DNA of the CDR3: TGTGCCAGCAGTACCCACCCGGGACAGGGGGCCTACGAGCAGTACTTC.

The chain combines TRBV12-5 with TRBJ2-1, with 9 bases lining up with TRBD2. Trimming at V came to 8 bases and at J to 3 bases, leaving 2 bases not matched to a gene. Germline-derived CDR1 and CDR2 are LGHNT and FRNRAP. This CDR3 has 13 amino acids. CDR3 amino acids: CASSSGDYNEQFF. In nucleotides, the CDR3 is TGTGCTAGTTCTAGCGGGGACTACAATGAGCAGTTCTTC.

V gene TRBV28 combines with J gene TRBJ1-2; D unclear. Germline V gene lookup returns CDR1 MDHEN and CDR2 SYDVKM. The V and J ends lost 6 bases and 2 bases respectively, with 13 bases between them. The CDR3 loop spans 14 amino acids. The CDR3 here is CASSSPSLNYGYTF. The CDR3 region has the DNA TGTGCCAGCAGCTCGCCCTCGCTAAACTATGGCTACACCTTC.

The chain uses TRBV13 and TRBJ1-1, with D hard to call. The CDR3 sequence is 11 residues long. The germline V gene has CDR1 PRHDT and CDR2 FYEKMQ (reference sequence). Trimming took 1 base from V and 10 from J, leaving 7 bases between them. CDR3 sequence (DNA): TGTGCCAGCAGCTTAGCCGGAGGAGCTTTCTTT. Translated, it gives CASSLAGGAFF.

In its sample, this clone was seen a few times. The chain joins TRBV18 to TRBJ1-5; D is possibly TRBD1 (6 bases). There are 15 residues in the CDR3. The V and J ends lost 2 bases and 3 bases respectively, with 11 bases between them. Germline lookup yields CDR1 KGHSH and CDR2 LQKENI. The CDR3 reads CASSPSDRFNQPQHF. CDR3 nucleotide sequence: TGTGCCAGCTCACCATCTGACAGGTTCAATCAGCCCCAGCATTTT.

V gene TRBV18 combines with J gene TRBJ1-6; 8 bases are a match to TRBD1. The CDR3 contains 16 residues. The germline V gene encodes CDR1 KGHSH and CDR2 LQKENI. Trimming at V came to 0 bases and at J to 10 bases, leaving 8 bases not matched to a gene. The CDR3 nucleotides read TGTGCCAGCTCACCACCAAGAGCAGGGGGCGTCTCACCCCTCCACTTT. Translation: CASSPPRAGGVSPLHF.

This chain uses TRBV18 with TRBJ1-5, with D uncertain. V was shortened by 6 bases and J by 0 bases, with 6 bases between the two germline ends. Germline V gene data show CDR1 as KGHSH and CDR2 as LQKENI. There are 13 residues in the CDR3. The CDR3 DNA follows: TGTGCCAGCTCCCCCGGTAGCAATCAGCCCCAGCATTTT. It yields the protein CASSPGSNQPQHF.

The V gene is TRBV6-6, the J gene TRBJ2-7; D call uncertain. V lost 2 bases to trimming and J lost 3 bases, with 8 bases between them. From germline, CDR1 is MNHNY and CDR2 SVGAGI (reference sequence). This CDR3 is built from 13 residues. For the CDR3, the DNA is TGTGCCAGCAGTTACCCACCGGGCTACGAGCAGTACTTC. This translates into CASSYPPGYEQYF.